This passage covers 30 T cell receptor beta chains from one sample sequenced in a study of technical replicates of blood from a handful of donors. TCRdb keeps only in-frame clones here, not all; method: immunoSEQ multiplex PCR. The sample shows about 76,000 clones, roughly 90% of them seen only once. Material: T cells isolated from PBMCs. These receptor sequences come from a human donor in good health.

This chain joins TRBV5-1 and TRBJ2-3; 9 bases match TRBD2. This CDR3 contains 15 residues. V shed 2 bases and J 5 bases; nucleotides not matched to a gene: 6. Germline V gene lookup returns CDR1 SGHRS and CDR2 YFSETQ. The CDR3: CASSFGTSIGDTQYF. CDR3 DNA: TGCGCCAGCAGCTTCGGGACTAGCATTGGAGATACGCAGTATTTT.

This clone was counted between two and nine times. V and J are TRBV19 and TRBJ1-5, with D tentatively TRBD1 (5 bases). The length of the CDR3 is 12 residues. Germline V gene data show CDR1 as LNHDA and CDR2 as SQIVND (reference sequence). V lost 6 bases and J lost 5, with 8 bases in between. CDR3 in DNA: TGTGCCAGTAGAGGGGTGGATCAGCCCCAGCATTTT. Amino acids: CASRGVDQPQHF.

This chain links TRBV11-3 with TRBJ1-2, with TRBD1 matching over 11 bases. The CDR3 loop spans 13 amino acids. Per the germline V gene, CDR1 is SGHNT and CDR2 is YENEEA. V lost 3 bases, J lost 6 bases, and 0 bases stayed unmatched. This CDR3 reads CASSLGQGDGYTF. CDR3 nucleotide sequence: TGTGCCAGCAGCTTGGGACAGGGGGATGGCTACACCTTC.

V usage is TRBV4-1 and J usage is TRBJ2-1; 12 positions agree with TRBD2. Germline CDR1 and CDR2: MGHRA and YSYEKL. This CDR3 region has 15 residues. The V gene end was trimmed by 1 base and the J gene end by 7 bases; junction bases not matched to a gene: 2. The CDR3 sequence: CASSQGLAGENEQFF. CDR3 in DNA: TGCGCCAGCAGCCAAGGACTAGCGGGGGAAAATGAGCAGTTCTTC.

The chain employs TRBV15 and TRBJ2-4; D not resolved. Per the germline V gene, CDR1 is LNHNV and CDR2 is YYDKDF (reference sequence). The CDR3 loop spans 17 amino acids. V dropped 1 base and J dropped 0 bases, with 13 bases sitting between them. The CDR3 reads CATSRVYGPLAKNIQYF. CDR3 DNA: TGTGCCACCAGCAGAGTTTATGGGCCTTTAGCCAAAAACATTCAGTACTTC.

This sequence joins TRBV19 and TRBJ1-1; no clear D. The V end lost 3 bases, the J end lost 4 bases, and 12 bases lay between the germline ends. The CDR3 has 14 amino acids. Germline V gene data show CDR1 as LNHDA and CDR2 as SQIVND (reference sequence). CDR3 bases: TGTGCCAGTAGTATGGGTGGGCGTATCACTGAAGCTTTCTTT. Its translation is CASSMGGRITEAFF. Looking up the rest from reference TRBV19 and TRBJ1-1 gives the full variable domain: DGGITQSPKYLFRKEGQNVTLSCEQNLNHDAMYWYRQDPGQGLRLIYYSQIVNDFQKGDIAEGYSVSREKKESFPLTVTSAQKNPTAFYLCASSMGGRITEAFFGQGTRLTVV.

This sequence joins TRBV6-5 and TRBJ2-1; 10 nucleotides align to TRBD2. CDR3 length: 16 residues. Looked up from germline, CDR1 is MNHEY and CDR2 is SVGAGI. J gave up 10 bases and V 4 bases, and 13 bases lay outside the gene matches. The CDR3 loop reads CASSLLSRPGLAEQFF. CDR3 DNA sequence: TGTGCCAGCAGTTTGCTATCTCGCCCGGGACTAGCGGAGCAGTTCTTC.

This clone has only one observation. The chain carries TRBV7-8 and TRBJ1-2; no definite D call. Trimming stripped 3 bases from V and 0 bases from J, with 14 bases between. This CDR3 is built from 16 residues. Germline assignment: CDR1 SGHVS and CDR2 FQNEAQ. The CDR3 DNA sequence: TGTGCCAGCAGCTTCGGGTTGGGTCGAACTAACTATGGCTACACCTTC. Its translation is CASSFGLGRTNYGYTF. The entire variable domain, with the rest obtained from reference TRBV7-8 and TRBJ1-2, is as follows: GAGVSQSPRYKVAKRGQDVALRCDPISGHVSLFWYQQALGQGPEFLTYFQNEAQLDKSGLPSDRFFAERPEGSVSTLKIQRTQQEDSAVYLCASSFGLGRTNYGYTFGSGTRLTVV.

This chain uses TRBV5-6 with TRBJ1-2; possibly TRBD1 for D (6 bases). Germline CDR1 reads SGHDT; CDR2 reads YYEEEE. The CDR3 consists of 15 residues. The V and J ends lost 1 base and 3 bases respectively, with 13 bases between them. CDR3 DNA sequence: TGTGCCAGCAGCTTGTTGGGGGACACCGACTATGGCTACACCTTC. As protein: CASSLLGDTDYGYTF.

J is TRBJ2-3 and V is TRBV11-2, with TRBD2 as a possible D gene (5 bases). Trimming pared 3 bases from V and 4 bases from J, leaving 14 bases between. CDR3 size: 15 residues. Germline CDR1 reads SGHAT; CDR2 reads FQNNGV. The CDR3 sequence: CASSFTAGISDTQYF. CDR3 bases: TGTGCCAGCAGCTTCACGGCCGGGATCTCAGATACGCAGTATTTT.

V usage is TRBV28 and J usage is TRBJ2-1, with D unclear. The V gene lost 3 bases and the J gene lost 2 bases, with 14 bases spanning the gap. The CDR3 has 16 residues. The germline gives CDR1 MDHEN, CDR2 SYDVKM. CDR3 nucleotide sequence: TGTGCCAGCAGTTTTGGTCGCGTTCACCCCTACAATGAGCAGTTCTTC. This sequence encodes CASSFGRVHPYNEQFF.

This chain joins TRBV10-2 and TRBJ2-1; TRBD2 aligns across 12 bases. V lost 0 bases, J lost 8 bases, and 8 bases stayed unmatched. Germline lookup yields CDR1 WSHSY and CDR2 SAAADI. CDR3 length equals 17 residues. The CDR3 nucleotides are TGCGCCAGCAGTGAGTCTTCCGGGACTAGCGGGTGGTATGAGCAGTTCTTC. Translation: CASSESSGTSGWYEQFF.

This chain links TRBV30 with TRBJ2-3; the match to TRBD2 covers 9 bases. Germline trimming cut 0 bases from V and 3 bases from J; bases unmatched to any gene: 1. The germline V gene encodes CDR1 GTSNPN and CDR2 SVGIG (reference sequence). CDR3 length: 14 residues. CDR3 amino acids: CAWSVAGGTDTQYF. The CDR3 DNA reads TGTGCCTGGAGTGTAGCGGGGGGAACAGATACGCAGTATTTT. Based on the CDR3 plus reference TRBV30 and TRBJ2-3, the full variable domain is SQTIHQWPATLVQPVGSPLSLECTVEGTSNPNLYWYRQAAGRGLQLLFYSVGIGQISSEVPQNLSASRPQDRQFILSSKKLLLSDSGFYLCAWSVAGGTDTQYFGPGTRLTVL.

The chain combines TRBV9 with TRBJ2-3; no clear D gene. Germline V CDR1 and CDR2: SGDLS, YYNGEE. V lost 0 bases, J lost 5 bases, and 7 bases lay in between. The CDR3 is made up of 13 amino acids. In nucleotides, the CDR3 is TGTGCCAGCAGCGTAGCTACTGGAGATACGCAGTATTTT. Encoded protein: CASSVATGDTQYF.

This clone was picked up one time. The chain recombines TRBV5-1 with TRBJ2-1, with 9 bases identical to TRBD1. V was clipped by 4 bases and J by 8 bases; unmatched bases: 10. The length of the CDR3 is 15 residues. The germline V gene has CDR1 SGHRS and CDR2 YFSETQ. The chain's CDR3 is CASSTGTGIGDEQFF. CDR3 sequence (DNA): TGCGCCAGCAGCACTGGGACAGGGATAGGAGATGAGCAGTTCTTC.

The chain has TRBV28 and TRBJ1-4; 9 bases fit TRBD1. CDR1 and CDR2 (germline): MDHEN, SYDVKM. This CDR3 spans 16 amino acids. The trim removed 8 bases at V and 8 bases at J, leaving 15 bases unmatched. CDR3 residues: CASSGTGLNQREKLFF. Written as DNA, the CDR3 is TGTGCCAGCTCCGGGACAGGGTTGAATCAGAGAGAAAAACTGTTTTTT. Combining the CDR3 with reference TRBV28 and TRBJ1-4 gives the whole variable domain DVKVTQSSRYLVKRTGEKVFLECVQDMDHENMFWYRQDPGLGLRLIYFSYDVKMKEKGDIPEGYSVSREKKERFSLILESASTNQTSMYLCASSGTGLNQREKLFFGSGTQLSVL.

The chain is built from TRBV6-5 and TRBJ1-5; possible D gene TRBD1, 5 bases. V gave up 6 bases and J gave up 0 bases, with 12 bases separating them. Germline V gene sequence: CDR1 MNHEY, CDR2 SVGAGI. This CDR3 spans 15 amino acids. CDR3: CASRRDSFSNQPQHF. CDR3 sequence (DNA): TGTGCCAGCAGGCGGGACTCGTTTAGCAATCAGCCCCAGCATTTT.

The genes are TRBV6-5 and TRBJ2-7; D unclear. This CDR3 spans 12 amino acids. V shed 3 bases and J shed 6 bases, with 9 bases lying between them. Germline V gene lookup returns CDR1 MNHEY and CDR2 SVGAGI. CDR3: CASSYSNSEQYF. The DNA of the CDR3 is TGTGCCAGCAGTTATTCTAACTCCGAGCAGTACTTC.

The J gene is TRBJ2-1, the V gene TRBV27; 7 bases map to TRBD2. Germline CDR1 reads MNHEY; CDR2 reads SMNVEV (reference sequence). The CDR3 contains 15 residues. Unmatched junction bases numbered 11, after V lost 7 bases and J lost 5 bases. Here the CDR3 reads CASTLSSGTDNEQFF. CDR3 in DNA: TGTGCCAGCACCCTATCGAGCGGGACCGACAATGAGCAGTTCTTC.

In the case of this clone: Germline and junction disagree at one end, which may indicate a read error. The chain is built from TRBV6-6 and TRBJ1-4; 9 bases line up with TRBD1. Germline loops: CDR1 MNHNY, CDR2 SVGAGI (reference sequence). This CDR3 comprises 15 residues. CDR3: CASSAGDRAKYGRVF. The CDR3 DNA follows: TGTGCCAGTTCTGCCGGGGACAGGGCTAAATATGGACGGGTTTTT.

The gene calls are TRBV5-1 and TRBJ1-1; tentatively, D is TRBD1 (5 bases). CDR1 and CDR2 (germline): SGHRS, YFSETQ. The V end was cut by 0 bases, the J end by 3 bases, with 12 bases between. This CDR3 comprises 15 residues. CDR3 sequence: CASSLERGGDTEAFF. The CDR3 DNA reads as TGCGCCAGCAGCTTGGAACGGGGGGGAGACACTGAAGCTTTCTTT.

The chain uses TRBV28 and TRBJ1-1; TRBD1 might be the D (5 bases). CDR1 MDHEN and CDR2 SYDVKM come from the germline V gene. V was clipped by 5 bases and J by 8 bases, with 15 bases between them. This CDR3 comprises 13 residues. The CDR3, as DNA: TGTGCCAGCAGTCCCACGGGACTGCCCGAAGCTTTCTTT. Residues: CASSPTGLPEAFF.

This rearrangement joins TRBV5-5 to TRBJ1-2; maybe TRBD1 (5 bases). From germline, CDR1 is SGHKS and CDR2 YYEKEE (reference sequence). This CDR3 comprises 16 residues. V was clipped by 0 bases and J by 7 bases, with 19 bases between them. The CDR3 nucleotides are TGTGCCAGCAGCTTGGATGGGGGGGTCGGGGTGTCTGGCTACACCTTC. Translating it yields CASSLDGGVGVSGYTF.

V usage is TRBV6-1 and J usage is TRBJ1-4; D remains unclear. The germline V gene encodes CDR1 MNHNS and CDR2 SASEGT. V gave up 0 bases and J gave up 1 base, with 6 bases separating them. This CDR3 contains 15 residues. The CDR3 loop reads CASSEAGITNEKLFF. CDR3 DNA: TGTGCCAGCAGTGAAGCTGGCATAACTAATGAAAAACTGTTTTTT.

The chain is built from TRBV27 and TRBJ2-1, with 7 bases aligning to TRBD1. The ends lost 3 bases at V and 8 bases at J; junction bases unmatched: 4. The CDR3 sequence is 13 residues long. Germline V gene data show CDR1 as MNHEY and CDR2 as SMNVEV (reference sequence). The CDR3 spells CASSFEGAYEQFF. The CDR3 DNA reads as TGTGCCAGCAGTTTTGAGGGGGCGTATGAGCAGTTCTTC.

The rearrangement links TRBV5-4 to TRBJ1-2; no definite D call. Between the trimmed V and J ends, which lost 0 bases and 3 bases, there was a span of 9 bases. The CDR3 loop spans 14 amino acids. Germline V gives CDR1 SGHNT, CDR2 YYREEE (reference sequence). Here the CDR3 reads CASSLGRYHYGYTF. Written as DNA, the CDR3 is TGTGCCAGCAGCTTGGGCAGGTACCACTATGGCTACACCTTC.

The chain carries TRBV6-1 and TRBJ1-1, with TRBD1 matching 10 bases. V lost 2 bases, J lost 4 bases, and 4 bases stayed unmatched. The CDR3 covers 15 residues. The germline V gene has CDR1 MNHNS and CDR2 SASEGT. The CDR3 DNA is TGTGCCAGCAGTGAATCGACAGGGGGCGGCACTGAAGCTTTCTTT. Amino acid sequence: CASSESTGGGTEAFF.

This sequence joins TRBV10-3 and TRBJ1-3; TRBD1 matches 8 bases. The CDR3 runs 17 residues. The ends lost 4 bases at V and 2 bases at J; junction bases unmatched: 10. Germline V lookup: CDR1 ENHRY, CDR2 SYGVKD. DNA of the CDR3: TGTGCCATCAGTGTTTCTCCAGGGGGCGAGGCTGGAAACACCATATATTTT. It specifies CAISVSPGGEAGNTIYF.

The CDR3 loop reads CASSFSAGDEKLFF. CDR3 bases: TGTGCCAGCAGTTTCTCGGCAGGTGATGAAAAACTGTTTTTT. The chain carries TRBV28 and TRBJ1-4; D gene unclear. CDR3 length: 14 amino acids. V dropped 3 bases and J dropped 6 bases, with 11 bases sitting between them. Germline CDR1 is MDHEN and CDR2 is SYDVKM.

This chain joins TRBV18 and TRBJ1-6; D unclear. This CDR3 region has 15 residues. V shed 4 bases and J shed 3 bases, with 10 bases lying between them. CDR1 and CDR2 from the germline V gene are KGHSH and LQKENI. The CDR3 nucleotides read TGTGCCAGCTCACGTACAGACGACTATAATTCACCCCTCCACTTT. Its protein product is CASSRTDDYNSPLHF.